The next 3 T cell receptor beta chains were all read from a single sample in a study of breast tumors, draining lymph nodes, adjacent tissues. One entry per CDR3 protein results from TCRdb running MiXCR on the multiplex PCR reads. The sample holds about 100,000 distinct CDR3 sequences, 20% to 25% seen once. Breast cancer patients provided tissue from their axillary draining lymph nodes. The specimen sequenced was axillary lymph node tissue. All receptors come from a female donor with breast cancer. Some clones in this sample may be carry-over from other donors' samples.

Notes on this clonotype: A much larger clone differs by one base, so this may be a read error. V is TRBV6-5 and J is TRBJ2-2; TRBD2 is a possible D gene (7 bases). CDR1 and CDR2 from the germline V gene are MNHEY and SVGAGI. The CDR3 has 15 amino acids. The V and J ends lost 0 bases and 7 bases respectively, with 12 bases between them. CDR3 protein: CASSYSGGADGELFF. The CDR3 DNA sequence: TGTGCCAGCAGTTACTCAGGGGGGGCGGACGGGGAGCTGTTTTTT.

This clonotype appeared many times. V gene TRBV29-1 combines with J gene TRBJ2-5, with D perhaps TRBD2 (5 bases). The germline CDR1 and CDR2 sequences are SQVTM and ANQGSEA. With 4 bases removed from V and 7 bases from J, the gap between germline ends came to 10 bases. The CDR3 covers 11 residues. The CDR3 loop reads CSVGGSGTQYF. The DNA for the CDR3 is TGCAGCGTTGGAGGGTCCGGGACCCAGTACTTC.

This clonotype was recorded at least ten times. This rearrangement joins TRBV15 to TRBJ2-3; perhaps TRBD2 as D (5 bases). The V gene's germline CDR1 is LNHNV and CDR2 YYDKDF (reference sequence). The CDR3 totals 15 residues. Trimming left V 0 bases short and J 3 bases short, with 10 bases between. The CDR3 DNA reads TGTGCCACCAGCAGAGATGGCACGGGGACAGATACGCAGTATTTT. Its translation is CATSRDGTGTDTQYF.